This section outlines one TCR gamma chain sequence together with its context. Its antigen remains unknown. The sample carries other DNA sequences with the same CDR3. The CDR3 consists of 33 residues. Germline V CDR1 and CDR2: VTNTFY, YDVSTARD (reference sequence). Gammadelta T cells were flow-sorted from PBMC into Vgamma9/Vdelta2+ and Vdelta2-negative populations for bulk analysis. These data originate in a study of γδ T cells in repeated Plasmodium falciparum infection. Each sorted gammadelta sample had TRG and TRD chains sequenced. TCRdb processed the multiplex PCR reads again with the CATT caller. Of roughly 13,000 gamma-chain clones listed, roughly 1.7% were seen once; the top ten hold more than 25%. Study findings and constraints: Repeated controlled infections reportedly drove waves of new clonotype selection in Vdelta2-negative, mostly Vdelta1+, gammadelta repertoires.

This clonotype was obtained from a pool of human donors (malaria-infected and uninfected, not separated). The J segment was not called; the V segment is TRGV3. What was sequenced was gamma-delta T cells from blood. CDR3 sequence reads: CATWDRQGNYYKKLLAVEQHLLSQVSIGRIQHF. The DNA for the CDR3 is TGTGCCACCTGGGACAGGCAGGGGAATTATTATAAGAAACTCTTGGCAGTGGAACAACACTTGTTGTCACAGGTAAGCATCGGAAGAATACAACATTTC.